This T cell receptor (beta chain) was observed in a study of T-cell reconstitution after alpha-beta-depleted transplantation in children. V dropped 4 bases and J dropped 9 bases, with 14 bases sitting between them. This CDR3 is built from 13 residues. The germline V gene encodes CDR1 SGHRS and CDR2 YFSETQ. A TCRbeta library incorporating unique molecular identifiers was prepared. MiXCR, run by TCRdb on the PCR reads, gives a single entry per CDR3 protein. The table includes some 190,000 distinct CDR3 sequences, over 8.5% detected once. Overall study results and limits: Certain patients had high TCRbeta diversity at day 60, and it came from recipient T cells and thymic progenitors that survived. Approximately two months post-transplant, alpha-beta T cells reportedly originated from several hundred expanded graft clones. One year post-transplant, T-cell counts and diversity were largely derived from T cells produced anew.

The sample holds many counts of this clonotype. Its antigen is not identified. This chain joins TRBV5-1 and TRBJ2-1, with TRBD1 as a possible D gene (5 bases). The source is a boy between 2 and 10 years old with acute myeloid leukemia, due to receive a stem cell transplant. The source material was PBMCs, sampled before TCRalphabeta/CD19-depleted stem cell transplant. CDR3 DNA: TGCGCCAGCAGCGGCCCCGTAAGGGGTGAGCAGTTCTTC. Its translation is CASSGPVRGEQFF. The full variable domain, with the rest looked up from reference TRBV5-1 and TRBJ2-1, is KAGVTQTPRYLIKTRGQQVTLSCSPISGHRSVSWYQQTPGQGLQFLFEYFSETQRNKGNFPGRFSGRQFSNSRSEMNVSTLELGDSALYLCASSGPVRGEQFFGPGTRLTVL.